This T cell receptor beta chain was recovered during a study of T cells in Graves' hyperthyroidism and ophthalmopathy. This clonotype was seen many times. The target antigen is unknown. The CDR3 regions of TCR beta were amplified from RNA transcripts. The TCR CDR3 was amplified in a first-round RT-PCR using the HTBI primer set. TCRdb fed the multiplex PCR reads into MiXCR, producing one record per CDR3 protein. The repertoire consists of about 300,000 distinct CDR3 sequences, with roughly 20% occurring once and the leading ten covering about 40%. Diagnoses were established using clinical symptoms, serum thyroxine and TRAb, thyroid ultrasound and orbital computed tomography. Findings and limits, study-wide: Most clonotypes expanded in thyroid above 0.001 were likewise present in blood.

This sequence originates from a man in his fifties with Graves' ophthalmopathy. Sequenced: blood.

The CDR3 region is CASSTDRSRGTEAFF. The CDR3 DNA follows: TGCGCCAGCAGCACCGACAGGTCCCGAGGCACTGAAGCTTTCTTT. This rearrangement joins TRBV5-1 to TRBJ1-1; D is possibly TRBD1 (6 bases). V was cut by 4 bases and J by 4 bases, with 17 bases left in between. CDR1 SGHRS and CDR2 YFSETQ come from the germline V gene. The CDR3 is made up of 15 amino acids. Together with reference TRBV5-1 and TRBJ1-1, the CDR3 gives the full variable domain: KAGVTQTPRYLIKTRGQQVTLSCSPISGHRSVSWYQQTPGQGLQFLFEYFSETQRNKGNFPGRFSGRQFSNSRSEMNVSTLELGDSALYLCASSTDRSRGTEAFFGQGTRLTVV.